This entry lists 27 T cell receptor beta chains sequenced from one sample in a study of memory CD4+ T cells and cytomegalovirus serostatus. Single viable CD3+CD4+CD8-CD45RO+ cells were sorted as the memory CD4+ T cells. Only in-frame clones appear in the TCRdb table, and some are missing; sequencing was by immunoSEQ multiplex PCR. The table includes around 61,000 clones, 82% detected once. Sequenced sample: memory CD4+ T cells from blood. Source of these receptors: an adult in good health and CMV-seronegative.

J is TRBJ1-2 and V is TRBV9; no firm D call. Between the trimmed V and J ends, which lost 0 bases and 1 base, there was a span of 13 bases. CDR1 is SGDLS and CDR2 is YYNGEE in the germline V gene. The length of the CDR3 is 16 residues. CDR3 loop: CASSVGNREFNYGYTF. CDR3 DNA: TGTGCCAGCAGCGTAGGTAACAGAGAGTTTAACTATGGCTACACCTTC.

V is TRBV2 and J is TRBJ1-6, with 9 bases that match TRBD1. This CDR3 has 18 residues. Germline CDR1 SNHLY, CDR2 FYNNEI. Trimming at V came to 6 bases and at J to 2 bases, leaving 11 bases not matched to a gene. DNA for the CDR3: TGTGCCAGCAGCGATGCGGGACAGGGCAGGACCTATAATTCACCCCTCCACTTT. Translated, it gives CASSDAGQGRTYNSPLHF.

CDR3 nucleotides: TGTGCCAGCTCATCCAGCGGGGGGGCCGCCTTCTTC. As protein: CASSSSGGAAFF. The chain joins TRBV18 to TRBJ2-1; 10 nucleotides match TRBD2. Germline CDR1 and CDR2: KGHSH and LQKENI. The junction had 8 bases not matched to a gene; V was cut back by 5 bases and J by 16 bases. CDR3 length equals 12 residues.

CDR3 DNA sequence: TGTGCCAGCAGTTACTCTGCGAGCGGGGGTTCCTACGAGCAGTACTTC. It codes for CASSYSASGGSYEQYF. The chain employs TRBV6-5 and TRBJ2-7, with 8 bases fitting TRBD2. The V segment lost 0 bases and the J segment 1 base; nucleotides outside the gene matches: 5. This CDR3 contains 16 residues. Germline CDR1 reads MNHEY; CDR2 reads SVGAGI.

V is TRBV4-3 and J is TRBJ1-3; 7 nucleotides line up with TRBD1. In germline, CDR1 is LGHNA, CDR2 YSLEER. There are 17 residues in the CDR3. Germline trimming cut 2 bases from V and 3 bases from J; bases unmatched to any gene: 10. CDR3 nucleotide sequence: TGCGCCAGCAGCCAAACCTTAGGGGGCCTCCTTGGAAACACCATATATTTT. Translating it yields CASSQTLGGLLGNTIYF.

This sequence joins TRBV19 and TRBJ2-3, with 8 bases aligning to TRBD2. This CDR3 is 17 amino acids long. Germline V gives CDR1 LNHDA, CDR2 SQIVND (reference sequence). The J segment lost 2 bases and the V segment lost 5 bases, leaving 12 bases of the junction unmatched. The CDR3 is CASSPLAGQTNTDTQYF. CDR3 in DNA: TGTGCCAGTAGTCCGTTAGCGGGGCAAACCAACACAGATACGCAGTATTTT.

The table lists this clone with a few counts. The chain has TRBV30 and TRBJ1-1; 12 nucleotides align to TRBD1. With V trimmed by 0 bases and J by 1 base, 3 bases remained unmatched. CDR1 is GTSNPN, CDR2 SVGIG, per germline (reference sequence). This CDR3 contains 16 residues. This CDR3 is CAWSVGTGGRNTEAFF. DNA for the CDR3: TGTGCCTGGAGTGTAGGGACAGGGGGCAGGAACACTGAAGCTTTCTTT.

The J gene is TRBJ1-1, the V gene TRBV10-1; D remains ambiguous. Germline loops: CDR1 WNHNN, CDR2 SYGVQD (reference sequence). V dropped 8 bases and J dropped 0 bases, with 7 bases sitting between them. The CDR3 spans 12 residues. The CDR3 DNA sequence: TGCGCCAGCTTTTTATTGAACACTGAAGCTTTCTTT. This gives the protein CASFLLNTEAFF.

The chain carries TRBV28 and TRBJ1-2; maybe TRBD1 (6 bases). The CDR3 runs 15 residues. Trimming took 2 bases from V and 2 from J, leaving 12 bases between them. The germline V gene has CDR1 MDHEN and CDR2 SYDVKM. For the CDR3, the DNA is TGTGCCAGCAGTTTACGAGGGGGGGCAAACTATGGCTACACCTTC. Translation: CASSLRGGANYGYTF.

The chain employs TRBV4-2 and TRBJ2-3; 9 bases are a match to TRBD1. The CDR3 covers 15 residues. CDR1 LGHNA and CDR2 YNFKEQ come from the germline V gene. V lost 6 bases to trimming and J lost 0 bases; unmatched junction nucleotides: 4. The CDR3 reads CASSWTGDSTDTQYF. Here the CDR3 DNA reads TGTGCCAGCAGTTGGACAGGGGATAGCACAGATACGCAGTATTTT.

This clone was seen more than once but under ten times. In nucleotides, the CDR3 is TGCAGCGCTACTAGGGACAGTACAGATACGCAGTATTTT. Protein sequence: CSATRDSTDTQYF. The V and J genes are TRBV29-1 and TRBJ2-3; 7 bases map to TRBD1. The ends lost 7 bases at V and 3 bases at J; junction bases unmatched: 7. This CDR3 has 13 residues. CDR1 and CDR2 from the germline V gene are SQVTM and ANQGSEA.

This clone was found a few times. The CDR3 loop is CASSQETGGPPRYEQYF. CDR3 bases: TGCGCCAGCAGCCAAGAAACAGGGGGACCCCCTAGATACGAGCAGTACTTC. The J gene is TRBJ2-7, the V gene TRBV4-1; 8 bases fit TRBD1. The V gene end was trimmed by 0 bases and the J gene end by 4 bases; junction bases not matched to a gene: 11. Germline V gene lookup returns CDR1 MGHRA and CDR2 YSYEKL. This CDR3 spans 17 amino acids.

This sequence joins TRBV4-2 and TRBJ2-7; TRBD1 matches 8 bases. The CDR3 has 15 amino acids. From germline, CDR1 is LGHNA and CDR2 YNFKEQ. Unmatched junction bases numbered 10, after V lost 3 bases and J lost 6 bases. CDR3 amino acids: CASSQVRDRMSEQYF. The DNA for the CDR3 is TGTGCCAGCAGCCAGGTACGGGACAGGATGAGCGAGCAGTACTTC.

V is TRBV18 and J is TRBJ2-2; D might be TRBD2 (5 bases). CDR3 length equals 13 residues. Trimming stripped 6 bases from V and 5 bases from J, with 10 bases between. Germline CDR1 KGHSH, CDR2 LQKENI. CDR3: CASSPRETGELFF. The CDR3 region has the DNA TGTGCCAGCTCTCCTAGGGAGACCGGGGAGCTGTTTTTT.

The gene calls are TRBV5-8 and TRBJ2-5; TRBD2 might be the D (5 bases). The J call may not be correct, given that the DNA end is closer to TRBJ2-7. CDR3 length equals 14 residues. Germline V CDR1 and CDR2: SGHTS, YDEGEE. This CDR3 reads CASSLEGSSYEQYF. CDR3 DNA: TGTGCCAGCAGCTTGGAAGGGAGCTCCTACGAGCAGTACTTC.

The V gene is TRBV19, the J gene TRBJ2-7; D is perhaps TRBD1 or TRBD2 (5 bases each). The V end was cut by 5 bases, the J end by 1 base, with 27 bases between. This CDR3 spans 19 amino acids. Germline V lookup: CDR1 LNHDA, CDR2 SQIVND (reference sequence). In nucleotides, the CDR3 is TGTGCCAGTAGTCGGGGACGGACTCCCCCCTCGCCCTTTTCCTACGAGCAGTACTTC. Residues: CASSRGRTPPSPFSYEQYF.

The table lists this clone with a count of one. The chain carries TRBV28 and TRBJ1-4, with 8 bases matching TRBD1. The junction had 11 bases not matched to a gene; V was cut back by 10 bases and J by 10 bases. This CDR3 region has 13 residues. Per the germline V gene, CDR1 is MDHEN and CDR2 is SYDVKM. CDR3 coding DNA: TGTGCCACCTCTGGACAGGGAGGCGCAAAACTGTTTTTT. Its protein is CATSGQGGAKLFF.

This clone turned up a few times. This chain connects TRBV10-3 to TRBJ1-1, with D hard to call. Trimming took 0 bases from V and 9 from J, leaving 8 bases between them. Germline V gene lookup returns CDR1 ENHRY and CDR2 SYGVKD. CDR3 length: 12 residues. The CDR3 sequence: CAISESIEKAFF. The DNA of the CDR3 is TGTGCCATCAGTGAGTCGATCGAGAAAGCTTTCTTT.

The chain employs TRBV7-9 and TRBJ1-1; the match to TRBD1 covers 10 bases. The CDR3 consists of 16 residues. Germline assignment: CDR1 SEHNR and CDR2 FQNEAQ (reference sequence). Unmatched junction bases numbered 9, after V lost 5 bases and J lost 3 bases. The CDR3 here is CASSPGTGVSYTEAFF. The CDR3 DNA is TGTGCCAGCAGCCCCGGGACAGGGGTGTCCTACACTGAAGCTTTCTTT.

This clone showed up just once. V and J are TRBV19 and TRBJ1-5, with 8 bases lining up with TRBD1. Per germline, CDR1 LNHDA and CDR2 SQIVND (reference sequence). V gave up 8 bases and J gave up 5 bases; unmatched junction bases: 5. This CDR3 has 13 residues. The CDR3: CASAQGAYQPQHF. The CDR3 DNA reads TGTGCCAGTGCTCAGGGGGCATATCAGCCCCAGCATTTT.

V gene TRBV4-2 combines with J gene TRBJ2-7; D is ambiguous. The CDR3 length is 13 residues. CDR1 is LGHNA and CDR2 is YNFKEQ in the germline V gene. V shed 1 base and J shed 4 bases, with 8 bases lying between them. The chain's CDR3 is CASSQGVGYEQYF. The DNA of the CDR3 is TGTGCCAGCAGCCAAGGTGTCGGGTACGAGCAGTACTTC.

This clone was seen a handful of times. The CDR3 region is CASSVSDTSSYEQYF. The CDR3 nucleotides read TGTGCCAGCAGCGTCAGCGACACCAGCTCCTACGAGCAGTACTTC. The V gene is TRBV11-2, the J gene TRBJ2-7; D is undetermined. Germline-derived CDR1 and CDR2 are SGHAT and FQNNGV. The CDR3 has 15 residues. With 5 bases removed from V and 0 bases from J, the gap between germline ends came to 14 bases.

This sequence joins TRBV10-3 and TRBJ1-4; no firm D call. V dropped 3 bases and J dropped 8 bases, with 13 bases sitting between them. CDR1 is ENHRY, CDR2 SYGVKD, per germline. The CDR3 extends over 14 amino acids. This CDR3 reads CAISDGSNGEKLFF. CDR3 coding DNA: TGTGCCATCAGTGATGGTTCCAATGGGGAAAAACTGTTTTTT.

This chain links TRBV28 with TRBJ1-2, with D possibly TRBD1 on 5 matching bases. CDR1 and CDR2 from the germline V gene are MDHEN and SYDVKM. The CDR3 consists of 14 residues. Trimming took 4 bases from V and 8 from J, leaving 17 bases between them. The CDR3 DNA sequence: TGTGCCAGCAGTTATGGGCAGGGTGTTAGGGGCTACACCTTC. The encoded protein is CASSYGQGVRGYTF.

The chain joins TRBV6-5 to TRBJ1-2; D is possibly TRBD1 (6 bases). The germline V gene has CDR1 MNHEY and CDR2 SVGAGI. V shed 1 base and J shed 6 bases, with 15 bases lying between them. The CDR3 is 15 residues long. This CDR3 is CASSYFPQGLDGYTF. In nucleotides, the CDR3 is TGTGCCAGCAGTTACTTTCCACAGGGATTAGATGGCTACACCTTC.

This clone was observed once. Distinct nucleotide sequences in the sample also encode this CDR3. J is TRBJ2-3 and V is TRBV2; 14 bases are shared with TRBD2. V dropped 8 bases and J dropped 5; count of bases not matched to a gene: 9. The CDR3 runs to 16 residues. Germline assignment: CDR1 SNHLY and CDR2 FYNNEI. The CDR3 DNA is TGTGCCAGCCGCCGACTAGCGGGGGGGCCGAGAGATACGCAGTATTTT. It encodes CASRRLAGGPRDTQYF. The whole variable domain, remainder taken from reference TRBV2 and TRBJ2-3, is EPEVTQTPSHQVTQMGQEVILRCVPISNHLYFYWYRQILGQKVEFLVSFYNNEISEKSEIFDDQFSVERPDGSNFTLKIRSTKLEDSAMYFCASRRLAGGPRDTQYFGPGTRLTVL.

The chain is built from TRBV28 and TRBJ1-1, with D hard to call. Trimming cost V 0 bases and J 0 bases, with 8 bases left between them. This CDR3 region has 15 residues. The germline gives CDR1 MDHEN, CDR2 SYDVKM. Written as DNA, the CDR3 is TGTGCCAGCAGTTTATGGGCCAATTTGAACACTGAAGCTTTCTTT. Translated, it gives CASSLWANLNTEAFF.